The 12 T cell receptor beta chains below were found in one sample sequenced in a study of cytomegalovirus exposure and HLA in healthy donors. Profiled with immunoSEQ multiplex PCR; TCRdb holds only in-frame clones, not every one. The data contain about 130,000 clones, roughly 95% of them singletons. The sequenced sample consisted of PBMCs. These receptors were obtained from a man younger than 30 in good health and CMV-seronegative.

The rearrangement uses TRBV28 and TRBJ2-5; 11 positions match TRBD2. The CDR3 covers 16 residues. The germline gives CDR1 MDHEN, CDR2 SYDVKM. V lost 5 bases to trimming and J lost 1 base; unmatched junction nucleotides: 6. DNA of the CDR3: TGTGCCAGCAGTACCCGACTAGCGGGAAGCCAAGAGACCCAGTACTTC. Its protein is CASSTRLAGSQETQYF.

Details on this clone: This CDR3 is also generated by other DNA sequences in the sample. The chain recombines TRBV5-6 with TRBJ1-2; D unclear. V was trimmed by 1 base and J by 3 bases, leaving 4 bases between them. Germline V gene lookup returns CDR1 SGHDT and CDR2 YYEEEE. The CDR3 extends over 12 amino acids. The CDR3: CASSLTDYGYTF. The CDR3 nucleotides are TGTGCCAGCAGCTTGACAGACTATGGCTACACCTTC.

The chain employs TRBV5-6 and TRBJ1-3, with D possibly matching TRBD1 (5 bases). This CDR3 is built from 15 residues. Germline V CDR1 and CDR2: SGHDT, YYEEEE. Trimming removed 0 bases from V and 0 bases from J, with 7 bases in between. In DNA form, the CDR3 reads TGTGCCAGCAGCTTGGTAAGGGGCTCTGGAAACACCATATATTTT. Its translation: CASSLVRGSGNTIYF.

This chain links TRBV13 with TRBJ1-3, with 7 bases identical to TRBD1. Germline loops: CDR1 PRHDT, CDR2 FYEKMQ (reference sequence). The CDR3 length is 15 residues. The V segment lost 4 bases and the J segment 0 bases; nucleotides outside the gene matches: 3. The DNA of the CDR3 is TGTGCCAGCAGCTCGGGACAGTTCTCTGGAAACACCATATATTTT. This encodes CASSSGQFSGNTIYF. Variable domain in full (rest from reference TRBV13 and TRBJ1-3): AAGVIQSPRHLIKEKRETATLKCYPIPRHDTVYWYQQGPGQDPQFLISFYEKMQSDKGSIPDRFSAQQFSDYHSELNMSSLELGDSALYFCASSSGQFSGNTIYFGEGSWLTVV.

The chain couples TRBV9 to TRBJ2-3, with 7 bases fitting TRBD2. Per the germline V gene, CDR1 is SGDLS and CDR2 is YYNGEE. The CDR3 consists of 17 residues. J gave up 2 bases and V 0 bases, and 9 bases lay outside the gene matches. The CDR3 reads CASSVVGSGFSTDTQYF. The CDR3 nucleotides are TGTGCCAGCAGCGTAGTGGGTAGCGGGTTCTCCACAGATACGCAGTATTTT.

J is TRBJ2-2 and V is TRBV7-7, with D possibly matching TRBD2 (6 bases). This CDR3 is 17 amino acids long. The germline V and J ends were trimmed by 1 base and 4 bases, with 16 bases remaining between them. Germline V gene data show CDR1 as SSHAT and CDR2 as FNYEAQ (reference sequence). In DNA, the CDR3 is TGTGCCAGCAGCTTAGACTTCGCGGGAAGCGGCACCGGGGAGCTGTTTTTT. This encodes CASSLDFAGSGTGELFF.

This CDR3 is CASSLTGSVYNEQFF. In nucleotides, the CDR3 is TGCGCCAGCAGCTTGACCGGGAGTGTTTACAATGAGCAGTTCTTC. J is TRBJ2-1 and V is TRBV5-1; a possible D gene is TRBD2 (6 bases). CDR1 and CDR2 (germline): SGHRS, YFSETQ. This CDR3 is 15 amino acids long. V was pared by 1 base and J by 4 bases, with 12 bases between.

The chain combines TRBV30 with TRBJ2-1; 13 bases are shared with TRBD2. Germline V gene data show CDR1 as GTSNPN and CDR2 as SVGIG (reference sequence). The ends lost 0 bases at V and 9 bases at J; junction bases unmatched: 5. This CDR3 is 15 amino acids long. The CDR3 reads CAWSVGLAGVSEQFF. The CDR3 nucleotides are TGTGCCTGGAGTGTAGGACTAGCGGGAGTCAGTGAGCAGTTCTTC.

A single count supports this clone. The chain links TRBV28 to TRBJ1-1, with D perhaps matching TRBD1 (5 bases). Germline V CDR1 and CDR2: MDHEN, SYDVKM. V lost 5 bases, J lost 0 bases, and 19 bases lay in between. The CDR3 loop spans 17 amino acids. CDR3 DNA: TGTGCCAGCAGTCATTCCCCTCGACAGAAAATGAACACTGAAGCTTTCTTT. It specifies CASSHSPRQKMNTEAFF. Full variable domain (missing parts from reference TRBV28 and TRBJ1-1): DVKVTQSSRYLVKRTGEKVFLECVQDMDHENMFWYRQDPGLGLRLIYFSYDVKMKEKGDIPEGYSVSREKKERFSLILESASTNQTSMYLCASSHSPRQKMNTEAFFGQGTRLTVV.

The V call is TRBV28, the J call TRBJ1-1, with D tentatively TRBD1 (6 bases). CDR3 length equals 13 residues. The germline V gene encodes CDR1 MDHEN and CDR2 SYDVKM. V was trimmed by 5 bases and J by 4 bases, leaving 11 bases between them. The CDR3 DNA reads as TGTGCCAGCAGTCTCGGACAGCCCACTGAAGCTTTCTTT. The encoded protein is CASSLGQPTEAFF.

This sequence joins TRBV5-6 and TRBJ1-4; D possibly corresponds to TRBD1 (5 bases). Germline CDR1 SGHDT, CDR2 YYEEEE. The CDR3 is made up of 15 amino acids. The V end lost 2 bases, the J end lost 4 bases, and 12 bases lay between the germline ends. The CDR3 DNA reads TGTGCCAGCAGCTTCCGGACAATATTTAATGAAAAACTGTTTTTT. It encodes CASSFRTIFNEKLFF. The whole variable domain, remainder taken from reference TRBV5-6 and TRBJ1-4, is DAGVTQSPTHLIKTRGQQVTLRCSPKSGHDTVSWYQQALGQGPQFIFQYYEEEERQRGNFPDRFSGHQFPNYSSELNVNALLLGDSALYLCASSFRTIFNEKLFFGSGTQLSVL.

This clone showed up just once. The chain employs TRBV30 and TRBJ1-1; D is undetermined. Trimming took 2 bases from V and 4 from J, leaving 5 bases between them. CDR1 is GTSNPN and CDR2 is SVGIG in the germline V gene (reference sequence). The CDR3 has 11 residues. CDR3 nucleotides: TGTGCCTGGAGTACTGGCACTGAAGCTTTCTTT. It specifies CAWSTGTEAFF.